The 21 T cell receptor beta chains below were found in one sample sequenced in a study of graft-versus-host responses after intestinal transplantation. TCRdb's copy holds only in-frame clones and misses some; the assay was immunoSEQ multiplex PCR. The table shows roughly 99,000 clones, with about 84% occurring only once. Sequencing was performed on PBMCs, taken 255 days after intestinal transplant. These receptors were obtained from a human patient who received an intestinal transplant, so some T cells may come from the graft donor.

The chain uses TRBV4-1 and TRBJ2-3; D not resolved. CDR1 MGHRA and CDR2 YSYEKL come from the germline V gene. This CDR3 has 15 amino acids. V gave up 0 bases and J gave up 4 bases, with 11 bases separating them. CDR3 bases: TGCGCCAGCAGCCAAGATGTTCAACGCCCAGATACGCAGTATTTT. It specifies CASSQDVQRPDTQYF.

The genes are TRBV28 and TRBJ2-7; TRBD1 might be the D (5 bases). The CDR3 totals 14 residues. Trimming removed 6 bases at V and 6 bases at J, with 18 bases between. The germline gives CDR1 MDHEN, CDR2 SYDVKM. The CDR3 coding sequence is TGTGCCAGCAGGCGCAGGGTAAAGGGTTCCGAGCAGTACTTC. Encoded protein: CASRRRVKGSEQYF.

By frequency in the sample, this clone is medium-sized. This rearrangement joins TRBV6-4 to TRBJ2-6, with D perhaps given as TRBD1 or TRBD2 (5 bases each). Germline CDR1 MRHNA, CDR2 SNTAGT. There are 15 residues in the CDR3. V dropped 0 bases and J dropped 2 bases, with 5 bases sitting between them. Here the CDR3 reads CASSDSGAGANVLTF. The CDR3 DNA follows: TGTGCCAGCAGTGACTCGGGGGCTGGGGCCAACGTCCTGACTTTC.

V and J are TRBV6-5 and TRBJ2-5, with 11 bases fitting TRBD2. V lost 10 bases, J lost 3 bases, and 10 bases stayed unmatched. This CDR3 region has 15 residues. Germline CDR1 MNHEY, CDR2 SVGAGI. The CDR3 DNA is TGTGCCACGGCTCGAGGTAGCGGGGGGGAAGAGACCCAGTACTTC. It yields the protein CATARGSGGEETQYF.

V gene TRBV28 combines with J gene TRBJ2-2, with TRBD2 identical over 13 bases. The germline gives CDR1 MDHEN, CDR2 SYDVKM. The V segment lost 6 bases and the J segment 3 bases; nucleotides outside the gene matches: 4. This CDR3 is 16 amino acids long. The CDR3 here is CASSLLAGGDTGELFF. In nucleotides, the CDR3 is TGTGCCAGCAGCTTACTAGCGGGAGGGGACACCGGGGAGCTGTTTTTT.

This clone came up once. CDR3 nucleotides: TGCGCCAGCAGCCAATGGGACATTAATACCCGCGGCTCCTATAATTCACCCCTCCACTTT. Protein sequence: CASSQWDINTRGSYNSPLHF. This chain connects TRBV4-1 to TRBJ1-6; D may be TRBD1 (6 bases). This CDR3 is 20 amino acids long. Germline-derived CDR1 and CDR2 are MGHRA and YSYEKL. V lost 2 bases to trimming and J lost 0 bases, with 20 bases between them.

The genes are TRBV5-1 and TRBJ2-3; TRBD1 matches 8 bases. The V gene's germline CDR1 is SGHRS and CDR2 YFSETQ. CDR3 length: 16 residues. J was trimmed by 0 bases and V by 4 bases; bases with no gene match: 7. The CDR3, as DNA: TGCGCCAGCAGCCTTAGGACAGGGACTAGCACAGATACGCAGTATTTT. Translating it yields CASSLRTGTSTDTQYF.

The gene calls are TRBV28 and TRBJ2-7; the match to TRBD1 covers 10 bases. V trimming: 6 bases; J trimming: 2 bases; junction bases outside the gene matches: 7. The CDR3 covers 15 residues. CDR1 is MDHEN, CDR2 SYDVKM, per germline. The CDR3 sequence: CASRTGGETPYEQYF. CDR3 bases: TGTGCCAGCAGGACAGGGGGCGAGACTCCCTACGAGCAGTACTTC. The whole variable domain, remainder taken from reference TRBV28 and TRBJ2-7, is DVKVTQSSRYLVKRTGEKVFLECVQDMDHENMFWYRQDPGLGLRLIYFSYDVKMKEKGDIPEGYSVSREKKERFSLILESASTNQTSMYLCASRTGGETPYEQYFGPGTRLTVT.

This clone was recorded only once. The J gene is TRBJ2-7, the V gene TRBV4-1; the D gene is possibly TRBD1 (6 bases). The CDR3 has 15 residues. Per the germline V gene, CDR1 is MGHRA and CDR2 is YSYEKL. Trimming removed 2 bases at V and 6 bases at J, with 17 bases between. CDR3 in DNA: TGCGCCAGCAGCCAATCTGCAGGGGACCCCCTCGAGCAGTACTTC. It encodes CASSQSAGDPLEQYF.

The chain recombines TRBV27 with TRBJ2-1, with a possible D match to TRBD1 (6 bases). The CDR3 totals 14 residues. Trimming shortened V by 2 bases and J by 3 bases, and 8 bases separated the two germline ends. The germline V gene encodes CDR1 MNHEY and CDR2 SMNVEV (reference sequence). The CDR3: CASSLTGSYNEQFF. The CDR3, as DNA: TGTGCCAGCAGTTTAACAGGGAGCTACAATGAGCAGTTCTTC.

The gene calls are TRBV4-2 and TRBJ2-2; D might be TRBD1 or TRBD2, each matching 6 bases. The V end lost 4 bases, the J end lost 1 base, and 16 bases lay between the germline ends. Germline V gives CDR1 LGHNA, CDR2 YNFKEQ. This CDR3 region has 17 residues. This CDR3 reads CASSPVSRGRNTGELFF. DNA for the CDR3: TGTGCCAGCAGCCCGGTAAGTCGGGGGCGGAACACCGGGGAGCTGTTTTTT.

The V and J genes are TRBV2 and TRBJ2-7; D is unclear. The CDR3 loop spans 12 amino acids. The germline CDR1 and CDR2 sequences are SNHLY and FYNNEI. Trimming removed 7 bases from V and 4 bases from J, with 11 bases in between. The CDR3 DNA reads TGTGCCAGCACCGCGGAGCAGTACGAGCAGTACTTC. Amino acid sequence: CASTAEQYEQYF.

The chain employs TRBV7-9 and TRBJ2-5; D is unresolved. The length of the CDR3 is 11 residues. Germline V gene sequence: CDR1 SEHNR, CDR2 FQNEAQ (reference sequence). The V and J ends lost 5 bases and 4 bases respectively, with 5 bases between them. CDR3 residues: CASSLTETQYF. The CDR3 region has the DNA TGTGCCAGCAGCCTAACAGAGACCCAGTACTTC.

A few counts support this clone. The CDR3 nucleotides are TGTGCCAGCAGCTCGCCGGGACGCCACTACGAGCAGTACTTC. As protein: CASSSPGRHYEQYF. The chain carries TRBV5-8 and TRBJ2-7, with D perhaps matching TRBD1 or TRBD2 (5 bases each). Deletions cut 3 bases from V and 3 bases from J, with 13 bases between. Germline V CDR1 and CDR2: SGHTS, YDEGEE. The CDR3 length is 14 residues.

This chain links TRBV9 with TRBJ1-1; 11 nucleotides line up with TRBD1. Germline V gene sequence: CDR1 SGDLS, CDR2 YYNGEE. V lost 3 bases and J lost 4; bases outside the gene matches: 5. The CDR3 runs 15 residues. This CDR3 reads CASSAGTGGGTEAFF. The CDR3 coding sequence is TGTGCCAGCAGCGCCGGGACAGGGGGAGGCACTGAAGCTTTCTTT.

The chain couples TRBV7-9 to TRBJ2-7; D is possibly TRBD2 (6 bases). Germline V gene data show CDR1 as SEHNR and CDR2 as FQNEAQ (reference sequence). The ends were cut back, 3 bases at V and 0 bases at J, with 9 bases in the middle. This CDR3 region has 14 residues. The CDR3 nucleotides are TGTGCCAGCAGCTTTCGTAGCGGCTCCTACGAGCAGTACTTC. Translating it yields CASSFRSGSYEQYF. Based on the CDR3 plus reference TRBV7-9 and TRBJ2-7, the full variable domain is DTGVSQNPRHKITKRGQNVTFRCDPISEHNRLYWYRQTLGQGPEFLTYFQNEAQLEKSRLLSDRFSAERPKGSFSTLEIQRTEQGDSAMYLCASSFRSGSYEQYFGPGTRLTVT.

The chain employs TRBV2 and TRBJ2-1, with D maybe TRBD2 (5 bases). CDR3 size: 16 residues. V shed 9 bases and J shed 1 base, with 19 bases lying between them. Germline V gene data show CDR1 as SNHLY and CDR2 as FYNNEI. The CDR3 coding sequence is TGTGCCAGTACCGACTTTGGAGGAAGGTCCTACAATGAGCAGTTCTTC. Its translation is CASTDFGGRSYNEQFF.

The CDR3 reads CASKHAGNEQFF. CDR3 coding DNA: TGTGCCAGCAAACACGCCGGAAATGAGCAGTTCTTC. The V call is TRBV11-2, the J call TRBJ2-1, with D hard to call. Germline V gene sequence: CDR1 SGHAT, CDR2 FQNNGV. The CDR3 has 12 residues. Trimming shortened V by 7 bases and J by 7 bases, and 11 bases separated the two germline ends.

The V gene is TRBV28, the J gene TRBJ2-7; tentative D call: TRBD1 (5 bases). Germline V gene lookup returns CDR1 MDHEN and CDR2 SYDVKM. CDR3 size: 15 residues. V was pared by 3 bases and J by 2 bases, with 14 bases between. CDR3 bases: TGTGCCAGCAGTTTTGGTGGGGCTACTACCTACGAGCAGTACTTC. Residues: CASSFGGATTYEQYF.

This sequence joins TRBV27 and TRBJ1-5; no clear D gene. This CDR3 comprises 14 residues. CDR1 is MNHEY and CDR2 is SMNVEV in the germline V gene (reference sequence). V lost 4 bases, J lost 3 bases, and 10 bases lay in between. CDR3 sequence (DNA): TGTGCCAGCAGTTCCCGGCGGCCCAATCAGCCCCAGCATTTT. It codes for CASSSRRPNQPQHF.

This chain joins TRBV11-2 and TRBJ2-1; D ambiguous. The CDR3 is 13 residues long. Germline loops: CDR1 SGHAT, CDR2 FQNNGV. Trimming pared 5 bases from V and 7 bases from J, leaving 12 bases between. The CDR3, as DNA: TGTGCCAGCAGCCCCCGATCCGGGAATGAGCAGTTCTTC. Its protein is CASSPRSGNEQFF.